This TCR beta chain was recovered during a study of T cell responses to AZD1222 COVID-19 vaccine. Looked up from germline, CDR1 is KGHDR and CDR2 is SFDVKD. The V and J ends lost 0 bases and 1 base respectively, with 12 bases between them. CDR3 size: 18 residues. Profiling relied on immunoSEQ multiplex PCR, and the TCRdb table lists in-frame clones only, not all of them. The sample shows 90,000 to 120,000 clones, 90% to 95% of them seen only once. On this clone: Its antigen remains unidentified.

Study-wide points: Epitopes outside B.1.351 and B.1.1.7 mutated regions reportedly drew nearly half of spike TCRs. Repertoire sampling happened only post peak T cell response. Donors were chiefly white British, with a greater number of females, and clonal diversity was perhaps underestimated.

The sample here was peripheral blood, taken on day 0 of AZD1222 vaccination. The gene calls are TRBV24-1 and TRBJ1-6, with unresolved D. The TCR originated in an adult in good health. The CDR3 DNA is TGTGCCACCAGTGATTTGTTCGGGCTTGGGTCCTATAATTCACCCCTCCACTTT. Amino acids: CATSDLFGLGSYNSPLHF.